This TCR beta chain was obtained from a study of spatial heterogeneity in lung cancer. Described time point: sample taken at primary tumor resection. Sequencing of whole RNA from tumor, nontumor lung or frozen PBMC involved no sorting. TCRdb re-derived calls from the 5' RACE reads in MiXCR, one entry per CDR3 protein. This sample has about 100,000 distinct CDR3 sequences, with 4.4% found just once. Only a few counts were recorded for this clonotype. Its antigen is currently unknown. General observations from the study: Mutation tallies in tumors tracked expanded intratumoral alpha and beta TCR counts.

Specimen: lung tumor tissue, collected at surgery. This TCR was recovered from a male donor with early-stage non-small cell lung cancer.

The DNA for the CDR3 is TGTGCCAGCAGCTTTAGCGCTAGCCCCCAGCCCCAGCATTTT. It is translated as CASSFSASPQPQHF. J is TRBJ1-5 and V is TRBV7-2; D is unresolved. Trimming removed 3 bases at V and 7 bases at J, with 13 bases between. The CDR3 length is 14 residues. Germline loops: CDR1 SGHTA, CDR2 FQGNSA.